This is a list of T cell receptor beta chains from one sample in a study of cytomegalovirus exposure and HLA in healthy donors. Repertoires were generated with immunoSEQ multiplex PCR, while TCRdb's copy carries only in-frame clones and drops some. The profile shows about 160,000 clones, more than 65% of them singletons. Sequencing was carried out using PBMCs. All receptors come from a man aged 45-65 years in good health and CMV-seropositive. CDR3s include the opening cysteine and the closing phenylalanine or tryptophan. Each record gives: clone size, V gene, J gene, D gene, CDR3 protein, CDR3 DNA. The D gene is left open where the match is weak. The size field is filled for only some rows; it gives once, few, many or a size class.

NA,TRBV11-2,TRBJ2-2,NA,CASSLDPKGELFF,TGTGCCAGCAGCTTAGACCCAAAAGGGGAGCTGTTTTTT
few,TRBV7-2,TRBJ2-3,TRBD2,CASSLGSSGTPDTQYF,TGTGCCAGCAGCTTAGGTTCTAGCGGGACCCCAGATACGCAGTATTTT
NA,TRBV6-5,TRBJ1-2,NA,CASSYSGSGSHYGYTF,TGTGCCAGCAGTTACTCGGGGTCAGGGTCGCACTATGGCTACACCTTC
NA,TRBV29-1,TRBJ2-7,TRBD2,CSVGLAGGEQYF,TGCAGCGTTGGCCTAGCGGGCGGCGAGCAGTACTTC
NA,TRBV10-2,TRBJ1-6,NA,CASSSEGTRSPLHF,TGCGCCAGCAGTTCTGAAGGGACAAGGTCACCCCTCCACTTT
NA,TRBV4-2,TRBJ1-2,TRBD1,CASSQTGTGNGYTF,TGTGCCAGCAGCCAAACGGGGACAGGGAACGGCTACACCTTC
few,TRBV7-9,TRBJ2-3,TRBD2,CASSLSLAGAVDTQYF,TGTGCCAGCAGCTTATCTCTAGCGGGAGCTGTAGATACGCAGTATTTT
NA,TRBV5-6,TRBJ1-4,NA,CASSLGWEGNFDEKLFF,TGTGCCAGCAGCTTGGGGTGGGAGGGAAACTTCGATGAAAAACTGTTTTTT
NA,TRBV5-1,TRBJ2-2,NA,CASSGPGPGAGELFF,TGCGCCAGCAGCGGACCGGGACCAGGGGCCGGGGAGCTATTTTTT
once,TRBV10-1,TRBJ2-7,NA,CASSERSLGYEQYF,TGCGCCAGCAGTGAGCGCTCCCTCGGCTACGAGCAGTACTTC
NA,TRBV27,TRBJ1-5,NA,CASSGGLSQQPQHF,TGTGCCAGCAGTGGGGGACTGTCACAACAGCCCCAGCATTTT
few,TRBV15,TRBJ2-1,NA,CATSTGGLNEQFF,TGTGCCACCAGCACAGGGGGGCTCAATGAGCAGTTCTTC
NA,TRBV5-1,TRBJ2-4,TRBD2,CASSFLPSGSSKNIQYF,TGCGCCAGCAGCTTCCTCCCTAGCGGGAGCTCCAAAAACATTCAGTACTTC
NA,TRBV7-9,TRBJ2-7,TRBD2,CASSLISGRFSGQYF,TGTGCCAGCAGCTTAATTAGCGGGCGATTTTCCGGGCAGTACTTC
NA,TRBV6-6,TRBJ1-1,NA,CASTPRESEAFF,TGTGCCAGCACTCCCCGCGAGTCTGAAGCTTTCTTT
NA,TRBV7-8,TRBJ2-2,NA,CASSLVGGWRNTGELFF,TGTGCCAGCAGCTTAGTAGGAGGTTGGCGGAACACCGGGGAGCTGTTTTTT
NA,TRBV5-1,TRBJ2-1,NA,CASSTQRASYNEQFF,TGCGCCAGCAGCACCCAGCGGGCTTCCTACAATGAGCAGTTCTTC
NA,TRBV27,TRBJ2-3,NA,CASKRSGADTQYF,TGTGCCAGCAAACGCTCAGGGGCAGATACGCAGTATTTT
NA,TRBV6-1,TRBJ1-2,TRBD1,CASSEFRQGHYGYTF,TGTGCCAGCAGTGAATTTAGACAGGGCCATTATGGCTACACCTTC
NA,TRBV6-1,TRBJ1-1,NA,CASSGVVNTEAFF,TGTGCCAGTTCGGGGGTAGTAAACACTGAAGCTTTCTTT
NA,TRBV6-1,TRBJ1-1,TRBD1,CASSERTGLLSKTEAFF,TGTGCCAGCAGTGAAAGGACAGGTTTGTTATCTAAGACTGAAGCTTTCTTT
NA,TRBV9,TRBJ2-2,NA,CASSSRGQTGELFF,TGTGCCAGCAGCTCTAGAGGCCAAACCGGGGAGCTGTTTTTT
NA,TRBV4-1,TRBJ1-5,NA,CASSLRQIMGQPQHF,TGCGCCAGCAGCCTCCGACAGATTATGGGTCAGCCCCAGCATTTT
NA,TRBV27,TRBJ2-1,NA,CASSPTVRTLGYNEQFF,TGTGCCAGCAGCCCCACAGTCCGGACTCTTGGTTACAATGAGCAGTTCTTC
few,TRBV28,TRBJ2-5,TRBD2,CASRIAGGETQYF,TGTGCCAGCAGAATAGCGGGAGGAGAGACCCAGTACTTC
NA,TRBV6-4,TRBJ2-1,TRBD2,CASRTGTSGNYNEQFF,TGTGCCAGCAGAACCGGGACTAGCGGGAATTACAATGAGCAGTTCTTC
NA,TRBV29-1,TRBJ2-7,NA,CSVAMPSYEQYF,TGCAGCGTTGCTATGCCATCCTACGAGCAGTACTTC
NA,TRBV28,TRBJ2-7,TRBD2,CASNPGLAGHEQYF,TGTGCCAGCAACCCGGGACTAGCGGGTCACGAGCAGTACTTC
NA,TRBV4-1,TRBJ2-7,TRBD2,CASSQGTSGRISYEQYF,TGCGCCAGCAGCCAAGGGACTAGCGGGAGGATATCCTACGAGCAGTACTTC
NA,TRBV25-1,TRBJ2-7,TRBD1,CASSDSPGQGSYEQYF,TGTGCCAGCAGTGATTCACCGGGACAGGGCTCCTACGAGCAGTACTTC
few,TRBV29-1,TRBJ2-5,NA,CSVVLGAETQYF,TGCAGCGTTGTCCTAGGGGCAGAGACCCAGTACTTC
NA,TRBV5-1,TRBJ2-1,TRBD2,CASSYGTSGMNEQFF,TGCGCCAGCAGCTATGGGACTAGCGGGATGAATGAGCAGTTCTTC
NA,TRBV4-1,TRBJ2-1,TRBD1,CASSQPDRANEQFF,TGCGCCAGCAGCCAACCGGACAGGGCCAATGAGCAGTTCTTC
NA,TRBV11-3,TRBJ2-1,NA,CASSLGQGRQFF,TGTGCCAGCAGCTTGGGCCAAGGTCGGCAGTTCTTC
NA,TRBV7-8,TRBJ2-3,NA,CASSPSAGTSTDTQYF,TGTGCCAGCAGCCCATCAGCTGGGACTAGCACAGATACGCAGTATTTT
NA,TRBV19,TRBJ1-2,NA,CASSIDLGGPGYTF,TGCGCCAGTAGTATAGATCTCGGGGGGCCTGGCTACACCTTC
medium-sized,TRBV10-2,TRBJ2-3,NA,CASSESRWYTDTQYF,TGCGCCAGCAGTGAGAGCCGTTGGTACACAGATACGCAGTATTTT
NA,TRBV30,TRBJ1-6,NA,CAWSRGGEDSPLHF,TGTGCCTGGTCAAGAGGGGGGGAAGATTCACCCCTCCACTTT
NA,TRBV6-1,TRBJ1-6,NA,CASSEASPLHF,TGTGCCAGCAGTGAGGCTTCACCCCTCCACTTT